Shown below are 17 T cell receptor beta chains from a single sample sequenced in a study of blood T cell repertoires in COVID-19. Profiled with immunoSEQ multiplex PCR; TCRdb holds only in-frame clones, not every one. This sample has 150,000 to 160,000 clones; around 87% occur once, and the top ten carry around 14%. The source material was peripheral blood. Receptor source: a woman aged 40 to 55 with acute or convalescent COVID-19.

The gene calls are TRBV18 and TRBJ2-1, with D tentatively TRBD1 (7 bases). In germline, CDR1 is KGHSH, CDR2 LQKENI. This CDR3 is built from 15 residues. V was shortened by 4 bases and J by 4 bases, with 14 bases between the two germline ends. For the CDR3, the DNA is TGTGCCAGCTCACTTCAGGGGGGCCCGTACAATGAGCAGTTCTTC. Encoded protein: CASSLQGGPYNEQFF.

The CDR3 region is CASSPGQGLGTQYF. In nucleotides, the CDR3 is TGTGCCAGCAGCCCGGGACAGGGGTTAGGGACGCAGTATTTT. The chain uses TRBV27 and TRBJ2-3; 10 nucleotides match TRBD1. Germline values: CDR1 MNHEY, CDR2 SMNVEV (reference sequence). The CDR3 covers 14 residues. Unmatched junction bases numbered 9, after V lost 6 bases and J lost 9 bases.

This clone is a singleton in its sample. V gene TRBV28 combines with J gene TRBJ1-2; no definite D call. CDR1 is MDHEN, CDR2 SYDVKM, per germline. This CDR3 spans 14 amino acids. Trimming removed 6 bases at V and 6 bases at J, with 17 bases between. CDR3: CASSDPPPGDGYTF. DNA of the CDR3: TGTGCCAGCAGCGATCCCCCACCAGGTGATGGCTACACCTTC.

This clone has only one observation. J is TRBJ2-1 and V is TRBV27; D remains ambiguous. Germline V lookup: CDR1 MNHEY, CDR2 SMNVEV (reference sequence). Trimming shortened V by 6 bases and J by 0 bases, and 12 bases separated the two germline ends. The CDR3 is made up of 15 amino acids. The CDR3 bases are TGTGCCAGCAGCCCTCTAGGTTCCTCCTACAATGAGCAGTTCTTC. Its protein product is CASSPLGSSYNEQFF.

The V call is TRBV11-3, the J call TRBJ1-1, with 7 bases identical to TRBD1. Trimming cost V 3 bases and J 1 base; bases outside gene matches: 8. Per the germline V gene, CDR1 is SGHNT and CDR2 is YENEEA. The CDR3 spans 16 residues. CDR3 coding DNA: TGTGCCAGCAGCTTGATAGGGACAGCCTCGAACACTGAAGCTTTCTTT. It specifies CASSLIGTASNTEAFF. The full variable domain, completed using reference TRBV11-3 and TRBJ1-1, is EAGVVQSPRYKIIEKKQPVAFWCNPISGHNTLYWYLQNLGQGPELLIRYENEEAVDDSQLPKDRFSAERLKGVDSTLKIQPAELGDSAVYLCASSLIGTASNTEAFFGQGTRLTVV.

The CDR3 DNA is TGTGCCAGCAGCTTGGCATGGGGCAGAGAGCAGTACTTC. Its protein product is CASSLAWGREQYF. This chain joins TRBV5-6 and TRBJ2-7; TRBD1 is a possible D gene (5 bases). V shed 0 bases and J shed 7 bases, with 11 bases lying between them. The germline V gene encodes CDR1 SGHDT and CDR2 YYEEEE. The CDR3 has 13 amino acids.

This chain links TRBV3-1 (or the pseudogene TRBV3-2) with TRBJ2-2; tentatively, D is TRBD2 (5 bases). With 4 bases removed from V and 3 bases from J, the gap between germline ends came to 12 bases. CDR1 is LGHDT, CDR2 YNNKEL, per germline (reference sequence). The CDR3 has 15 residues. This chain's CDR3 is CASSLRERYTGELFF. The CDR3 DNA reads TGTGCCAGCAGCCTAAGGGAGAGGTACACCGGGGAGCTGTTTTTT.

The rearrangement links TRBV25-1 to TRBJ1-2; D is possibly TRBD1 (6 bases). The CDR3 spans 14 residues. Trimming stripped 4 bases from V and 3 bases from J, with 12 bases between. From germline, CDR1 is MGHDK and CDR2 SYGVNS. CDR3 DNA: TGTGCCAGCAGTGGCCCAACAGGGTACTATGGCTACACCTTC. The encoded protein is CASSGPTGYYGYTF.

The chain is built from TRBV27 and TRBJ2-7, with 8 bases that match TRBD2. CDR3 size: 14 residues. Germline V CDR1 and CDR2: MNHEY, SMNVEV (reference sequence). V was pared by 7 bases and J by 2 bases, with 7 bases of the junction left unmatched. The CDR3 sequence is CASKVTSGAYEQYF. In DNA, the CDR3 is TGTGCCAGCAAAGTAACTAGCGGAGCCTACGAGCAGTACTTC.

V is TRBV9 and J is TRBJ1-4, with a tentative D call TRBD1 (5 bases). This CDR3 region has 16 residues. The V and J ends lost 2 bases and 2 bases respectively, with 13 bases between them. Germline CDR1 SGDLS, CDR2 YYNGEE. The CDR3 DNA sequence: TGTGCCAGCAGCGTCGGCAGGGAAGGGACTAATGAAAAACTGTTTTTT. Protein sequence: CASSVGREGTNEKLFF.

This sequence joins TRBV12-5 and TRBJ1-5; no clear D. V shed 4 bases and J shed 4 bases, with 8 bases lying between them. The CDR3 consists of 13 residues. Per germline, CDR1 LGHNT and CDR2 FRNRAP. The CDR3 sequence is CASGSGGNQPQHF. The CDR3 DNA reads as TGTGCTAGTGGTTCGGGAGGTAATCAGCCCCAGCATTTT.

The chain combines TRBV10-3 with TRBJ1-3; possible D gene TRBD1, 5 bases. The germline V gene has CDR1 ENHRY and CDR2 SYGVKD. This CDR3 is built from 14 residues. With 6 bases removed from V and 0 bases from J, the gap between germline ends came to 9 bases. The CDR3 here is CAIRTQGSGNTIYF. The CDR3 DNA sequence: TGTGCCATCAGAACCCAGGGCTCTGGAAACACCATATATTTT.

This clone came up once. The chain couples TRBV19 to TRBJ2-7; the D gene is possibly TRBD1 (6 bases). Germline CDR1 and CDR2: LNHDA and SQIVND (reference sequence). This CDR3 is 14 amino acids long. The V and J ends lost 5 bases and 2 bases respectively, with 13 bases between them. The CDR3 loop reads CASSPRDTAYEQYF. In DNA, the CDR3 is TGTGCCAGTAGTCCCCGGGACACCGCCTACGAGCAGTACTTC.

CDR3 in DNA: TGCGCCAGCAGCTTGGAACCTGAGACAGTATCCTACGAGCAGTACTTC. This sequence encodes CASSLEPETVSYEQYF. The rearrangement links TRBV5-1 to TRBJ2-7; TRBD1 is a possible D gene (5 bases). V was clipped by 0 bases and J by 1 base, with 14 bases between them. Germline V gives CDR1 SGHRS, CDR2 YFSETQ. This CDR3 is built from 16 residues.

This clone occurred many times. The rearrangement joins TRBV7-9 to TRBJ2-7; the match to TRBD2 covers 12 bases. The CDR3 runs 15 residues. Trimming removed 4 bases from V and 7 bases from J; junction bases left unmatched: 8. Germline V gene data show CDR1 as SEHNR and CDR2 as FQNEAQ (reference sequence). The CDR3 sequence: CASSWASGGAGEQYF. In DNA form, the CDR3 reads TGTGCCAGCAGCTGGGCTAGCGGGGGGGCCGGTGAGCAGTACTTC.

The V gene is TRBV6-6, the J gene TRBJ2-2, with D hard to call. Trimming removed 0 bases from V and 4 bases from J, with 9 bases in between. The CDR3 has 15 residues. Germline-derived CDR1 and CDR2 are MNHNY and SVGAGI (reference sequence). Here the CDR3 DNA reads TGTGCCAGCAGTTACTCGACTGTATCCACCGGGGAGCTGTTTTTT. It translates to CASSYSTVSTGELFF.

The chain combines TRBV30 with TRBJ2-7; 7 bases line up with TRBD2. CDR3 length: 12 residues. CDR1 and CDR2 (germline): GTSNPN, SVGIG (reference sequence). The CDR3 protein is CATGRSSYEQYF. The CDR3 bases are TGTGCGACCGGGAGGAGCTCCTACGAGCAGTACTTC.